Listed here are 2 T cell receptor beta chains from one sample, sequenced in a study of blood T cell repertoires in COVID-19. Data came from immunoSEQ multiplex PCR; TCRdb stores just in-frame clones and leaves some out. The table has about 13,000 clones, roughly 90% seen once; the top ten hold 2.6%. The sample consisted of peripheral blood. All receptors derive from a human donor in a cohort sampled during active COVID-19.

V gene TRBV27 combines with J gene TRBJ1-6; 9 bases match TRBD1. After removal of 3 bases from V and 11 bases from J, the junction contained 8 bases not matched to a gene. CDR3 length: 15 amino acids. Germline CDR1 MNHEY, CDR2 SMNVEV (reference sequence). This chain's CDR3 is CASSFSGQGKAPLHF. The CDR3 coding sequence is TGTGCCAGCAGTTTTAGTGGACAGGGGAAGGCACCCCTCCACTTT.

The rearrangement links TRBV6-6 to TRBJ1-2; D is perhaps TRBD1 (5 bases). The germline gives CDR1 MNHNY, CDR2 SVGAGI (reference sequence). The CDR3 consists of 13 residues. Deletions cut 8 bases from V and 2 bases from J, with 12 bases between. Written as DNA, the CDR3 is TGTGCCAGCTACGGGGGTCCCAACTATGGCTACACCTTC. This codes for CASYGGPNYGYTF.